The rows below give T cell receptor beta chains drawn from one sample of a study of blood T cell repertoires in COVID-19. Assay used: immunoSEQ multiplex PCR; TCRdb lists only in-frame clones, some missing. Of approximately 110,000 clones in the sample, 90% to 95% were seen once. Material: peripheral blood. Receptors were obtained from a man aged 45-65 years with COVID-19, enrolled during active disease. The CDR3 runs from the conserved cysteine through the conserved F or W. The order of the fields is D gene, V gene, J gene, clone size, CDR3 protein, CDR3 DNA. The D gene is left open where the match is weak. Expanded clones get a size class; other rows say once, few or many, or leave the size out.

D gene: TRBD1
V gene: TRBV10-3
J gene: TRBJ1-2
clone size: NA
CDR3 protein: CAISESRVGGTYGYTF
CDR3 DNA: TGTGCCATCAGTGAGTCTAGGGTAGGGGGCACCTATGGCTACACCTTC

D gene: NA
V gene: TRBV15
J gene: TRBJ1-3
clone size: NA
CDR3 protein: CATSAGAGRGNTIYF
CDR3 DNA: TGTGCCACCAGCGCGGGGGCAGGGAGAGGAAACACCATATATTTT

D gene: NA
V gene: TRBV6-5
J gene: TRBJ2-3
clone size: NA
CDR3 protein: CASTLYTDTQYF
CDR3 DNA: TGTGCCAGCACTCTTTACACAGATACGCAGTATTTT

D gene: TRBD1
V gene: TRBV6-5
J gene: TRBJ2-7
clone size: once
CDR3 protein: CASRGTGGAYEQYF
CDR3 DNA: TGTGCCAGCAGGGGGACAGGCGGGGCCTACGAGCAGTACTTC

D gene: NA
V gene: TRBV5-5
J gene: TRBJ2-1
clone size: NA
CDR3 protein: CASSQGPYNEQFF
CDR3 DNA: TGTGCCAGCTCACAGGGACCCTACAATGAGCAGTTCTTC

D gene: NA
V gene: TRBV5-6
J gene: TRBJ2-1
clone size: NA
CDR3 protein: CASKFTGWNEQFF
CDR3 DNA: TGTGCCAGCAAGTTTACAGGGTGGAATGAGCAGTTCTTC

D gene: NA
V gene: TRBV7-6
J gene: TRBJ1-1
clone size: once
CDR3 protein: CASSPSLRGNTEAFF
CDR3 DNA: TGTGCCAGCAGCCCGAGTCTAAGGGGGAACACTGAAGCTTTCTTT

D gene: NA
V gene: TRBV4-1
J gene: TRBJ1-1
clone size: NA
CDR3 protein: CASSQPKRENTEAFF
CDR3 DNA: TGCGCCAGCAGCCAGCCTAAGAGGGAGAACACTGAAGCTTTCTTT

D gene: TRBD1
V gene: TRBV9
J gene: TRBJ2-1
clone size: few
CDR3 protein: CASSVRQGAYNEQFF
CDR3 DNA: TGTGCCAGCAGCGTAAGACAGGGCGCCTACAATGAGCAGTTCTTC

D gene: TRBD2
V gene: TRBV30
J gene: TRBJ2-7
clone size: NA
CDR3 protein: CAWSKGTSGTYEQYF
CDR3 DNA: TGTGCCTGGAGTAAGGGGACTAGCGGAACCTACGAGCAGTACTTC

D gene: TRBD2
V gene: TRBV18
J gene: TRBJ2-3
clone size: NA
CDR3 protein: CASSGGSRGTDTQYF
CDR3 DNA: TGTGCCAGCTCCGGGGGGTCCAGGGGCACAGATACGCAGTATTTT

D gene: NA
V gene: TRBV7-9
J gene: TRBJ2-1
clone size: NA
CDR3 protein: CASSLASGIIYNEQFF
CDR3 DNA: TGTGCCAGCAGCTTAGCTAGCGGTATAATTTACAATGAGCAGTTCTTC

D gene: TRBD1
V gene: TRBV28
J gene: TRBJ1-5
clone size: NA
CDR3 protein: CASSPPGASGTGSNQPQHF
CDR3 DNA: TGTGCCAGCAGCCCCCCCGGGGCATCCGGGACAGGGAGCAATCAGCCCCAGCATTTT

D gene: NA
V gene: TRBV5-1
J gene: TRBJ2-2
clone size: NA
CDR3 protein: CASSLASRTDTGELFF
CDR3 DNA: TGCGCCAGCAGCTTGGCCTCTCGTACGGACACCGGGGAGCTGTTTTTT

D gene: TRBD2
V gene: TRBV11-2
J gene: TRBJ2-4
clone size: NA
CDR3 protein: CASSLGDYSLAKNIQYF
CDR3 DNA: TGTGCCAGCAGCTTAGGGGACTACTCTTTAGCCAAAAACATTCAGTACTTC

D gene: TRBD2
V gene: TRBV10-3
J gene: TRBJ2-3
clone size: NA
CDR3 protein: CAISEGSGSRTDTQYF
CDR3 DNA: TGTGCCATCAGTGAGGGTAGCGGGAGTCGTACAGATACGCAGTATTTT

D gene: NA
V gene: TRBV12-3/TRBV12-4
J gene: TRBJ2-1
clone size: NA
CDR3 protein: CASSPRYNEQFF
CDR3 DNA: TGTGCCAGCAGTCCTAGATACAATGAGCAGTTCTTC

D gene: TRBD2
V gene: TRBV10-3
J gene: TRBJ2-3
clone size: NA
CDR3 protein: CAISVLAGETDTQYF
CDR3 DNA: TGTGCCATCAGCGTACTAGCGGGAGAAACAGATACGCAGTATTTT

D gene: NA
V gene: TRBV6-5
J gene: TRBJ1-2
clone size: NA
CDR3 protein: CASSYVSDYGYTF
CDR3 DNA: TGTGCCAGCAGTTACGTTTCAGACTATGGCTACACCTTC

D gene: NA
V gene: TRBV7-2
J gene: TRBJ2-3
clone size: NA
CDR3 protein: CASSLLPRTDTDTQYF
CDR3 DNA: TGTGCCAGCAGCTTATTACCCCGGACAGACACAGATACGCAGTATTTT

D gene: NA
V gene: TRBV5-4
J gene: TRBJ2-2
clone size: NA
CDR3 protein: CASSLDGLARDTGELFF
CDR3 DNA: TGTGCCAGCAGCTTGGATGGCCTAGCGCGTGACACCGGGGAGCTGTTTTTT

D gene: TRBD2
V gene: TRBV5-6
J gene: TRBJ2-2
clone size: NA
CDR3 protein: CASSSGLAGLPHGELFF
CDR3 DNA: TGTGCCAGCAGCTCGGGACTAGCGGGATTACCCCACGGGGAGCTGTTTTTT

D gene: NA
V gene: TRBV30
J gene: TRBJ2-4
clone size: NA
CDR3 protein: CAWSIRGTRNIQYF
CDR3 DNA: TGTGCCTGGAGTATTCGCGGGACCCGGAACATTCAGTACTTC

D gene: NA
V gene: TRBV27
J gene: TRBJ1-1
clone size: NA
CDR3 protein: CASSFGNAEAFF
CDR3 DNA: TGTGCCAGCAGTTTCGGGAACGCTGAAGCTTTCTTT

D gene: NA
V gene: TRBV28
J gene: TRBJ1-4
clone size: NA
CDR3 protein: CASSSGQGINEKLFF
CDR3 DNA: TGTGCCAGCAGTTCGGGACAAGGGATTAATGAAAAACTGTTTTTT

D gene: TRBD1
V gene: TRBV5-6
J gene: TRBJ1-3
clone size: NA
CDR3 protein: CASSPDRGQGNTIYF
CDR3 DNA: TGTGCCAGCAGCCCTGACAGGGGGCAGGGAAACACCATATATTTT

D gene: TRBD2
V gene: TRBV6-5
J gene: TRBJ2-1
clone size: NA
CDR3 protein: CASRTSGGFNEQFF
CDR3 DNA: TGTGCCAGCAGGACTAGCGGGGGCTTCAATGAGCAGTTCTTC

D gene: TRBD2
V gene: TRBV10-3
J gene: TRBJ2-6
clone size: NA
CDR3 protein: CAISEVAGAGANVLTF
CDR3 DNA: TGTGCCATCAGTGAGGTGGCGGGAGCTGGGGCCAACGTCCTGACTTTC

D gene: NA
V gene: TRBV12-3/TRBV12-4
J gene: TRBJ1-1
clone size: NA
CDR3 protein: CASSLLGHWAFF
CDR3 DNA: TGTGCCAGCAGTTTATTGGGACATTGGGCTTTCTTT

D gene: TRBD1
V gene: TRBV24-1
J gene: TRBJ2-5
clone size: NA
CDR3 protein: CATSTTGTNGETQYF
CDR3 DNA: TGTGCCACCAGTACGACAGGGACGAATGGAGAGACCCAGTACTTC

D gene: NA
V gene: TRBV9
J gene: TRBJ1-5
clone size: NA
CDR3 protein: CASSVLEGNQPQHF
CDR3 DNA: TGTGCCAGCAGCGTACTGGAGGGGAATCAGCCCCAGCATTTT

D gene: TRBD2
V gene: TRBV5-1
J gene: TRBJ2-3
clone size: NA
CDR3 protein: CASSRVAGGTTDTQYF
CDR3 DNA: TGCGCCAGCAGCCGGGTAGCGGGAGGAACCACAGATACGCAGTATTTT

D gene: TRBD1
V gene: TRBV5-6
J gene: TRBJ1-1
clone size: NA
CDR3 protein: CASSSETGANTEAFF
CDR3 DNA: TGTGCCAGCAGCTCGGAGACAGGGGCGAACACTGAAGCTTTCTTT

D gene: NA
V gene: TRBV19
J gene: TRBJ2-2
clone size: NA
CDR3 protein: CASRQAGELFF
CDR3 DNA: TGTGCCAGTCGACAGGCCGGGGAGCTGTTTTTT

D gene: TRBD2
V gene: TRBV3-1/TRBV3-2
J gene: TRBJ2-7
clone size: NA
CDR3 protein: CASSQGRFNLAREVPYEQYF
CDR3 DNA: TGTGCCAGCAGCCAAGGCCGCTTCAATCTAGCACGGGAGGTTCCCTACGAGCAGTACTTC

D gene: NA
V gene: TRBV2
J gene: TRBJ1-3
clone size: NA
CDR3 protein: CASSTRDIKYF
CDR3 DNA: TGTGCCAGCAGTACGCGAGACATAAAATATTTT

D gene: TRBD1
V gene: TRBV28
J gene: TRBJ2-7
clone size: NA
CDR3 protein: CASSLPGQATYEQYF
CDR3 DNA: TGTGCCAGCAGTTTACCCGGACAGGCTACCTACGAGCAGTACTTC

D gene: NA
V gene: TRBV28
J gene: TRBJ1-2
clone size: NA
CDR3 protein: CASRPTGNYGYTF
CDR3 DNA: TGTGCCAGCAGACCAACAGGGAACTATGGCTACACCTTC

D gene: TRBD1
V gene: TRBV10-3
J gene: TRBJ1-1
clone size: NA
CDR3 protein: CAISERTGGTSRAEAFF
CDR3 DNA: TGTGCCATCAGTGAGCGGACAGGGGGAACTTCGCGCGCTGAAGCTTTCTTT

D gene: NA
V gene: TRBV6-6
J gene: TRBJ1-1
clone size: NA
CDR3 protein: CASRLPNTEAFF
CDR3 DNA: TGTGCCAGCAGGCTACCGAACACTGAAGCTTTCTTT

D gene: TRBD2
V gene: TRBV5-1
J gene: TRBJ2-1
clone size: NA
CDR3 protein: CASSLEGTSGFYNEQFF
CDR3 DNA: TGCGCCAGCAGCTTGGAGGGGACTAGCGGATTCTACAATGAGCAGTTCTTC

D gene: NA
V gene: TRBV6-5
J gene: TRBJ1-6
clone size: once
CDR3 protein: CASKRTKNSPLHF
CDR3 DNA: TGTGCCAGCAAGCGGACTAAAAATTCACCCCTCCACTTT

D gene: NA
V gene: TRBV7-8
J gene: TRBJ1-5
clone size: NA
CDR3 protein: CASSLTGSNQPQHF
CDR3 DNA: TGTGCCAGCAGCTTAACAGGAAGCAATCAGCCCCAGCATTTT